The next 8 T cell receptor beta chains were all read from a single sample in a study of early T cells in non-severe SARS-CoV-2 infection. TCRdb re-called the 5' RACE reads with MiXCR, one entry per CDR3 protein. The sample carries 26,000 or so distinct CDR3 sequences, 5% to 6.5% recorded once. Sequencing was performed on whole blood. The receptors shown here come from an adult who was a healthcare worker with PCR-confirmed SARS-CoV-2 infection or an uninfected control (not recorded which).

CDR3 region: CASSYSRRGLTTYEQYF. The CDR3 nucleotides read TGTGCCAGCAGCTACTCGCGCCGGGGACTCACAACCTACGAGCAGTACTTC. This rearrangement joins TRBV7-2 to TRBJ2-7; a possible D gene is TRBD2 (6 bases). The V and J ends lost 4 bases and 2 bases respectively, with 21 bases between them. This CDR3 is 17 amino acids long. CDR1 SGHTA and CDR2 FQGNSA come from the germline V gene. Complete variable domain (other parts from reference TRBV7-2 and TRBJ2-7): GAGVSQSPSNKVTEKGKDVELRCDPISGHTALYWYRQSLGQGLEFLIYFQGNSAPDKSGLPSDRFSAERTGGSVSTLTIQRTQQEDSAVYLCASSYSRRGLTTYEQYFGPGTRLTVT.

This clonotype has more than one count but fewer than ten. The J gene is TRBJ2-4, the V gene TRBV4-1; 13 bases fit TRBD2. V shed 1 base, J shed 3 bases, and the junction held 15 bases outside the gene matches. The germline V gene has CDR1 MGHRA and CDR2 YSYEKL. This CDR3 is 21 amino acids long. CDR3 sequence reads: CASSQAPSTSGGALGKNIQYF. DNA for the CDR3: TGCGCCAGCAGCCAAGCCCCCTCAACTAGCGGGGGGGCCCTCGGCAAAAACATTCAGTACTTC.

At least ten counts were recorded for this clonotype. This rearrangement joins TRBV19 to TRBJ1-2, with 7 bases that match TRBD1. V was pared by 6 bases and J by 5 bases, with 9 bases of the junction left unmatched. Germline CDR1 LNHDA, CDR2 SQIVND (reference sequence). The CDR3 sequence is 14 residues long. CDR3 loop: CASRAGTETYGYTF. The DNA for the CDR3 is TGTGCCAGTAGAGCGGGGACAGAGACTTATGGCTACACCTTC.

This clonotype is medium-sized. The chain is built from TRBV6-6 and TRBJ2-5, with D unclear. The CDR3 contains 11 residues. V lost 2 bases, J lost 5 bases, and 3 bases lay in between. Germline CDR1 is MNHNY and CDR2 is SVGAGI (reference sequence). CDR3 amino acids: CASSYKETQYF. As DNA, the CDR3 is TGTGCCAGCAGTTACAAGGAGACCCAGTACTTC.

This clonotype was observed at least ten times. Here the CDR3 DNA reads TGTGCCAGCAGCTCGGACAGGGGAGGAGCTGAAGCTTTCTTT. It translates to CASSSDRGGAEAFF. The chain links TRBV3-1 to TRBJ1-1, with 9 bases identical to TRBD1. Germline CDR1 LGHDT, CDR2 YNNKEL (reference sequence). V shed 5 bases, J shed 6 bases, and the junction held 7 bases outside the gene matches. The CDR3 length is 14 residues.

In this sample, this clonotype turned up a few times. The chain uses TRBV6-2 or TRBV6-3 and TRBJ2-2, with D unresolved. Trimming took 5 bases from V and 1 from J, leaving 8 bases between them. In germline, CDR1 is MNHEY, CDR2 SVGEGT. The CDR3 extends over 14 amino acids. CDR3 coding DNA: TGTGCCAGCAGTCCTACACGGAACACCGGGGAGCTGTTTTTT. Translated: CASSPTRNTGELFF.

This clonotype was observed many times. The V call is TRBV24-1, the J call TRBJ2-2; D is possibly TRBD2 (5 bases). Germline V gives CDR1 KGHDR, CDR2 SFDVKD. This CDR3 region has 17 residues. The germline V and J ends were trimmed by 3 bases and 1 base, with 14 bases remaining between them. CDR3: CATSDGSAGENTGELFF. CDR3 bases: TGTGCCACCAGTGATGGGTCAGCCGGGGAGAACACCGGGGAGCTGTTTTTT.

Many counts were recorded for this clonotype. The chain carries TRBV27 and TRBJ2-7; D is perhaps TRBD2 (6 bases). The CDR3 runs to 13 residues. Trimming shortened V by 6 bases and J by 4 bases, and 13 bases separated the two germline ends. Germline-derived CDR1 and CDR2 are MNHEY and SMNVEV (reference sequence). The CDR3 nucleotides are TGTGCCAGCAGGCAGGAGGGCCGGTACGAGCAGTACTTC. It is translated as CASRQEGRYEQYF.